The clone carrying this TCR beta chain was observed a single time. Germline V gives CDR1 KGHSH, CDR2 LQKENI. The V and J ends lost 3 bases and 2 bases respectively, with 11 bases between them. The CDR3 runs 14 residues. These data belong to a study of blood T cell repertoires in COVID-19. Study summary: The United States, Italy and Spain supplied acute and convalescent COVID-19 samples.

Original processing methods: Reference gene primer amplification yielded estimated nucleated cell counts. Sequencing was performed with immunoSEQ multiplex PCR; in TCRdb, only in-frame clones are kept and a portion is missing. V and J calls and clone size are those listed in that table; D and trimming were worked out from the DNA. Seen here are over 100,000 clones, about four fifths observed once, and the top ten hold under 11%. The chain recombines TRBV18 with TRBJ2-7; D possibly corresponds to TRBD1 (6 bases). This receptor was obtained from a human donor in a cohort sampled during active COVID-19. What was sequenced was peripheral blood. The CDR3 bases are TGTGCCAGCTCACCCGACAGGTACACCTACGAGCAGTACTTC. This codes for CASSPDRYTYEQYF.